The clone carrying this T cell receptor (beta chain) turned up a few times. Its antigen is not identified. This record belongs to a study of cytomegalovirus exposure and HLA in healthy donors. As for the study in general: An earlier analysis found some 100 million unique TCR beta sequences from 150 million to 200 million T cells. The study placed around 80% of its roughly 430 genotyped donors in the Caucasian-associated ancestry cluster. Study observations and caveats: It emerged from a later analysis that several of the most significant clusters appeared to be linked to common viral pathogens. Most sequenced TCRs were rare (though some public TCRs occurred in many donors).

Vbeta (60) and Jbeta (13) primers were used in the PCR. Generated by immunoSEQ multiplex PCR, the TCRdb table keeps only in-frame clones and is missing some. The sample has 35,000 to 55,000 clones, about 73% seen once; the top ten hold less than 4%. This TCR was sampled from a young woman in good health and CMV-seronegative. The sequenced sample was PBMCs.

This chain's CDR3 is CASSLLAVQPNTGELFF. CDR3 nucleotide sequence: TGTGCCAGCAGCTTACTAGCGGTACAACCTAACACCGGGGAGCTGTTTTTT. V usage is TRBV7-2 and J usage is TRBJ2-2; 7 nucleotides agree with TRBD2. There are 17 residues in the CDR3. CDR1 is SGHTA, CDR2 FQGNSA, per germline. With 2 bases clipped from V and 2 bases from J, the junction kept 8 bases outside the gene matches.